The next 9 T cell receptor beta chains were all read from a single sample in a study of cytomegalovirus exposure and HLA in healthy donors. PCR amplification relied on 60 Vbeta primers (plus 13 Jbeta primers). Some clones are missing from TCRdb's copy, which holds only in-frame ones; the method was immunoSEQ multiplex PCR. The table includes under 150,000 clones, approximately 80% detected once. Sequencing input: PBMCs. Source of these receptors: a middle-aged woman in good health and CMV-seronegative.

V gene TRBV14 combines with J gene TRBJ1-2; possibly TRBD1 for D (5 bases). Germline V CDR1 and CDR2: SGHDN, FVKESK. V was pared by 2 bases and J by 5 bases, with 12 bases between. CDR3 size: 14 residues. In DNA, the CDR3 is TGTGCCAGCAGCCAAACGACAGAACCTTATGGCTACACCTTC. It is translated as CASSQTTEPYGYTF.

This clone was counted a few times. The chain has TRBV7-2 and TRBJ2-7; 8 bases agree with TRBD2. The CDR3 contains 16 residues. With V trimmed by 0 bases and J by 3 bases, 7 bases remained unmatched. The V gene's germline CDR1 is SGHTA and CDR2 FQGNSA. CDR3 protein: CASSLAHTSGGYEQYF. In nucleotides, the CDR3 is TGTGCCAGCAGCTTAGCGCATACAAGCGGGGGCTACGAGCAGTACTTC.

The chain has TRBV30 and TRBJ2-7, with 8 nucleotides matching TRBD1. From germline, CDR1 is GTSNPN and CDR2 SVGIG (reference sequence). The CDR3 sequence is 16 residues long. Losses at the gene ends were 1 base for V and 7 bases for J; bases not matched to a gene: 15. CDR3 in amino acids: CAWSALIGTGLGEQYF. DNA of the CDR3: TGTGCCTGGAGTGCTCTCATCGGGACAGGTTTAGGAGAGCAGTACTTC.

The chain employs TRBV29-1 and TRBJ1-1; a possible D gene is TRBD1 (5 bases). In germline, CDR1 is SQVTM, CDR2 ANQGSEA. There are 17 residues in the CDR3. V gave up 4 bases and J gave up 2 bases, with 23 bases separating them. The chain's CDR3 is CSVAPPGSTFPNTEAFF. CDR3 sequence (DNA): TGCAGCGTTGCCCCTCCAGGGTCGACTTTCCCTAACACTGAAGCTTTCTTT.

The J gene is TRBJ2-7, the V gene TRBV5-5, with D possibly being TRBD1 (5 bases). Germline loops: CDR1 SGHKS, CDR2 YYEKEE (reference sequence). This CDR3 is 15 amino acids long. V was clipped by 1 base and J by 3 bases, with 14 bases between them. The CDR3 sequence is CASSLRQNLLYEQYF. For the CDR3, the DNA is TGTGCCAGCAGCTTGAGACAGAACCTACTCTACGAGCAGTACTTC.

This clone came up once. The V call is TRBV2, the J call TRBJ2-5; D perhaps matches TRBD2 (5 bases). CDR3 length: 14 amino acids. Trimming stripped 8 bases from V and 0 bases from J, with 13 bases between. Germline V lookup: CDR1 SNHLY, CDR2 FYNNEI. Written as DNA, the CDR3 is TGTGCCAGCTCTAGGACTCACAACCAAGAGACCCAGTACTTC. Its protein product is CASSRTHNQETQYF.

In its sample, this clone was seen a few times. The V and J genes are TRBV5-1 and TRBJ1-3; TRBD1 is a possible D gene (5 bases). V was pared by 0 bases and J by 0 bases, with 7 bases between. This CDR3 has 15 amino acids. Germline CDR1 reads SGHRS; CDR2 reads YFSETQ. DNA of the CDR3: TGCGCCAGCAGCTTGGCCGGGGGCTCTGGAAACACCATATATTTT. Protein sequence: CASSLAGGSGNTIYF.

The chain uses TRBV7-7 and TRBJ2-2; 7 positions match TRBD2. The CDR3 extends over 17 amino acids. Germline V gene data show CDR1 as SSHAT and CDR2 as FNYEAQ (reference sequence). V dropped 5 bases and J dropped 1; count of bases not matched to a gene: 10. DNA of the CDR3: TGTGCCAGCAGCCTAGGACTAGTTGAGGGGAACACCGGGGAGCTGTTTTTT. Translation gives CASSLGLVEGNTGELFF. The full variable domain, completed using reference TRBV7-7 and TRBJ2-2, is GAGVSQSPRYKVTKRGQDVTLRCDPISSHATLYWYQQALGQGPEFLTYFNYEAQPDKSGLPSDRFSAERPEGSISTLTIQRTEQRDSAMYRCASSLGLVEGNTGELFFGEGSRLTVL.

V and J are TRBV5-6 and TRBJ2-7; the match to TRBD2 covers 8 bases. V gave up 1 base and J gave up 3 bases; unmatched junction bases: 6. This CDR3 comprises 15 residues. Germline assignment: CDR1 SGHDT and CDR2 YYEEEE. In DNA, the CDR3 is TGTGCCAGCAGCTTGAGCGGGGGTCTTCTCTACGAGCAGTACTTC. The encoded protein is CASSLSGGLLYEQYF. Variable domain in full (rest from reference TRBV5-6 and TRBJ2-7): DAGVTQSPTHLIKTRGQQVTLRCSPKSGHDTVSWYQQALGQGPQFIFQYYEEEERQRGNFPDRFSGHQFPNYSSELNVNALLLGDSALYLCASSLSGGLLYEQYFGPGTRLTVT.